The source of this T cell receptor beta chain is a study of OX40 agonist ivuxolimab in advanced cancers. Study observations and caveats: Low normalized T-cell clonal expansion was additionally recorded for some nonresponders. On average, CD8+ T cells showed a greater number of expanded clones than CD4+.

For this clone: Antigen unknown.

Some clones are missing from TCRdb's copy, which holds only in-frame ones; the method was immunoSEQ multiplex PCR. The table lists 45,000 to 55,000 clones, about 86% of them singletons. The specimen was CD4+ or CD8+ T cells sorted from blood, collected in a trial of the OX40 agonist ivuxolimab. The TCR originated in an adult with an advanced solid tumor such as melanoma, head and neck, liver or kidney cancer.

CDR3 coding DNA: TGTGCCAGCAGTTCGGGGGGCTATGGCTACACCTTC. It is translated as CASSSGGYGYTF. This chain joins TRBV6-6 and TRBJ1-2, with D perhaps TRBD1 (5 bases). Trimming took off 4 bases at V and 4 bases at J, with 7 bases between the two ends. CDR3 length equals 12 residues. The V gene's germline CDR1 is MNHNY and CDR2 SVGAGI (reference sequence).